This T cell receptor beta chain was recovered during a study of T cell changes during pregnancy in multiple sclerosis. Only in-frame clones appear in the TCRdb table, and some are missing; sequencing was by immunoSEQ multiplex PCR. Of tens of thousands of clones detected, about 91% appear once; the ten largest clones hold under 2.5%. Between the trimmed V and J ends, which lost 5 bases and 9 bases, there was a span of 26 bases. The V gene's germline CDR1 is SGHAT and CDR2 FQNNGV. The CDR3 length is 17 residues. The sequence derives from a female donor in good health, enrolled as a control in a pregnancy study. Sequencing was performed on CD4+ T cells from peripheral blood mononuclear cells, taken after pregnancy. The chain uses TRBV11-2 and TRBJ2-1; D is ambiguous. The CDR3 sequence: CASSPQISVNAYGEQFF. The CDR3 bases are TGTGCCAGCAGCCCCCAGATCAGCGTCAACGCATACGGTGAGCAGTTCTTC.